Shown below are 9 T cell receptor beta chains from a single sample sequenced in a study of cytomegalovirus exposure and HLA in healthy donors. Measured with immunoSEQ multiplex PCR; TCRdb has only the in-frame clones, and not every one. The sample contains more than 75,000 clones, 85% to 95% of which appear only once. Sequenced material: PBMCs. The receptors come from a man aged 18 to 35 in good health and CMV-seronegative.

The chain joins TRBV12-5 to TRBJ1-5, with TRBD1 identical over 7 bases. After removal of 1 base from V and 1 base from J, the junction contained 10 bases not matched to a gene. CDR3 size: 18 residues. From germline, CDR1 is LGHNT and CDR2 FRNRAP. The CDR3 sequence is CASGLGYHTGVSNQPQHF. The CDR3 nucleotides are TGTGCTAGTGGTTTGGGTTACCACACAGGGGTAAGCAATCAGCCCCAGCATTTT.

The genes are TRBV18 and TRBJ1-1; possibly TRBD1 for D (6 bases). The CDR3 consists of 13 residues. Trimming shortened V by 6 bases and J by 8 bases, and 16 bases separated the two germline ends. CDR1 and CDR2 (germline): KGHSH, LQKENI. The CDR3 here is CASSQDLTGEAFF. The CDR3, as DNA: TGTGCCAGCTCCCAAGACCTTACAGGGGAAGCTTTCTTT.

The gene calls are TRBV9 and TRBJ1-3; TRBD1 agrees at 7 bases. J was trimmed by 1 base and V by 4 bases; bases with no gene match: 2. The germline V gene has CDR1 SGDLS and CDR2 YYNGEE. The length of the CDR3 is 14 residues. The CDR3 region is CASSPTGSGNTIYF. CDR3 in DNA: TGTGCCAGCAGCCCGACAGGGTCTGGAAACACCATATATTTT.

The rearrangement links TRBV13 to TRBJ2-7; TRBD2 matches 9 bases. The germline V gene encodes CDR1 PRHDT and CDR2 FYEKMQ (reference sequence). The V gene end was trimmed by 4 bases and the J gene end by 5 bases; junction bases not matched to a gene: 9. This CDR3 has 15 amino acids. The CDR3 here is CASSSTVSGGHEQYF. In DNA form, the CDR3 reads TGTGCCAGCAGCTCGACGGTTAGCGGGGGACACGAGCAGTACTTC.

This clone was counted once. V and J are TRBV27 and TRBJ2-7, with D possibly TRBD2 on 6 matching bases. V gave up 5 bases and J gave up 0 bases, with 8 bases separating them. Germline lookup yields CDR1 MNHEY and CDR2 SMNVEV (reference sequence). The CDR3 runs to 13 residues. The CDR3 loop reads CASSRDSSYEQYF. For the CDR3, the DNA is TGTGCCAGCAGTCGGGACTCCTCCTACGAGCAGTACTTC.

The J gene is TRBJ2-5, the V gene TRBV5-1, with a weak D call TRBD2 (5 bases). Per germline, CDR1 SGHRS and CDR2 YFSETQ. This CDR3 has 14 amino acids. V dropped 5 bases and J dropped 1 base, with 12 bases sitting between them. The CDR3 bases are TGCGCCAGCAGTAGTACTAGTTCCCAAGAGACCCAGTACTTC. Translated, it gives CASSSTSSQETQYF.

The rearrangement uses TRBV18 and TRBJ2-1; no clear D. The germline V and J ends were trimmed by 6 bases and 10 bases, with 16 bases remaining between them. This CDR3 contains 13 residues. Germline V gives CDR1 KGHSH, CDR2 LQKENI. DNA of the CDR3: TGTGCCAGCTCCTCGTTCGACTCGGAGGAGCAGTTCTTC. Protein: CASSSFDSEEQFF. The variable domain in full, completed from reference TRBV18 and TRBJ2-1, reads NAGVMQNPRHLVRRRGQEARLRCSPMKGHSHVYWYRQLPEEGLKFMVYLQKENIIDESGMPKERFSAEFPKEGPSILRIQQVVRGDSAAYFCASSSFDSEEQFFGPGTRLTVL.

This chain links TRBV7-9 with TRBJ1-2; D gene unclear. Trimming removed 5 bases at V and 11 bases at J, with 12 bases between. Germline V lookup: CDR1 SEHNR, CDR2 FQNEAQ (reference sequence). The CDR3 spans 11 residues. The CDR3 DNA is TGTGCCAGCAGCCTTGCGGATTCTTACACCTTC. Its translation is CASSLADSYTF.

The V call is TRBV7-9, the J call TRBJ1-5; no firm D call. Germline-derived CDR1 and CDR2 are SEHNR and FQNEAQ (reference sequence). V lost 2 bases and J lost 4, with 9 bases in between. This CDR3 has 14 residues. CDR3: CASSLLGSNQPQHF. Here the CDR3 DNA reads TGTGCCAGCAGCTTACTGGGCAGTAATCAGCCCCAGCATTTT.